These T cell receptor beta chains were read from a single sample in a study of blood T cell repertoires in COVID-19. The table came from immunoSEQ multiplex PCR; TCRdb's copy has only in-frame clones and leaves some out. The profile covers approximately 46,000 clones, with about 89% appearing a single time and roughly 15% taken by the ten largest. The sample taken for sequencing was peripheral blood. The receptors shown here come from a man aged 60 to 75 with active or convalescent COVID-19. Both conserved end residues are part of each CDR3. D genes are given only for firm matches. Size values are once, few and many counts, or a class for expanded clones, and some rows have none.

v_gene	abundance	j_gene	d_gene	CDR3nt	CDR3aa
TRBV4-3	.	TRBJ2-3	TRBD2	TGCGCCAGCAGTTACACCGCGGGGGGGCGGGCAGATACGCAGTATTTT	CASSYTAGGRADTQYF
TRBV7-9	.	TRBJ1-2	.	TGTGCCAGCAGCTTAGGTCAGGGTAGGGATGTGAGCTACACCTTC	CASSLGQGRDVSYTF
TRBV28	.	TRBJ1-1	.	TGTGCCAGCAGTCCGGGACTCGCTGAAGCTTTCTTT	CASSPGLAEAFF
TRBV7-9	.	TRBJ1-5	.	TGTGCCAGCAGCTTAGGATCGGGTCGGAATCAGCCCCAGCATTTT	CASSLGSGRNQPQHF
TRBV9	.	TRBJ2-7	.	TGTGCCAGCAGTGCCGGGCGGGGCAACGAGCAGTACTTC	CASSAGRGNEQYF
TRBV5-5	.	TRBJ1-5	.	TGTGCCAGCAGCTTTGAGCAGGGCAATCAGCCCCAGCATTTT	CASSFEQGNQPQHF
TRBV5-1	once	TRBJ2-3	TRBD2	TGCGCCAGCAGGGCTAGCGGGGGCGTTAGCACAGATACGCAGTATTTT	CASRASGGVSTDTQYF
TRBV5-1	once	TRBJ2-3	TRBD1	TGCGCCAGCAGCTTAGGGGACAGGGGAGGAGATACGCAGTATTTT	CASSLGDRGGDTQYF
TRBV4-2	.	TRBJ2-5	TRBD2	TGTGCCAGCAGCCAAGATCCCGGGGGGCAAGAGACCCAGTACTTC	CASSQDPGGQETQYF
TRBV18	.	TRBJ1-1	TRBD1	TGTGCCAGCTCAGAACAGGGGGACACTGAAGCTTTCTTT	CASSEQGDTEAFF
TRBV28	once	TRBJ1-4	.	TGTGCCAGCAGTCTCCAGGGAGGGGGGGTCGAAAAACTGTTTTTT	CASSLQGGGVEKLFF
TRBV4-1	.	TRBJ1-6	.	TGCGCCAGCAGCCAGCCATCAGGGTGGTCCTATAATTCACCCCTCCACTTT	CASSQPSGWSYNSPLHF
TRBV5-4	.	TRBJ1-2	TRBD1	TGTGCCAGCAGCTTCGGGGGACAGGGGGCGCGGGGCTACACCTTC	CASSFGGQGARGYTF
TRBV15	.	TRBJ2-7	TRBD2	TGTGCCACCAGCAGAGAGTCCAGCGGGGGGACATCCAGCTCCTACGAGCAGTACTTC	CATSRESSGGTSSSYEQYF
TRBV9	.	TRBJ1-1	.	TGTGCCAGCAGCGTAATGGACAGAAACACTGAAGCTTTCTTT	CASSVMDRNTEAFF
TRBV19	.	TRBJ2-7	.	TGTGCCAGTCTTAGGACAGCTAATTACGAGCAGTACTTC	CASLRTANYEQYF
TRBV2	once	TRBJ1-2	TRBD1	TGTGCCAGCAGTGAAGCTGGGACAGGGGAATATGGCTACACCTTC	CASSEAGTGEYGYTF
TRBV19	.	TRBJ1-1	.	TGTGCCAGTAGTCCGCTGGGGGGCACTGAAGCTTTCTTT	CASSPLGGTEAFF
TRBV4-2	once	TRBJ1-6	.	TGTGCCAGCAGCCAGGGGGGGCCTAATTCACCCCTCCACTTT	CASSQGGPNSPLHF
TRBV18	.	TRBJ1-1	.	TGTGCCAGCTCACCACCGAGGACACTGAACACTGAAGCTTTCTTT	CASSPPRTLNTEAFF
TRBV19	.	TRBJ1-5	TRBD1	TGTGCCAGTACCGAGCGGCACAGGGGATTTCAGCCCCAGCATTTT	CASTERHRGFQPQHF
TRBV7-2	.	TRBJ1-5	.	TGTGCCAGCAGCCGCGGACAGACTAGCAATCAGCCCCAGCATTTT	CASSRGQTSNQPQHF
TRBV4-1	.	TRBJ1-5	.	TGCGCCAGCAGCCAAGTTGGAGGGGAAGGTCAGCCCCAGCATTTT	CASSQVGGEGQPQHF
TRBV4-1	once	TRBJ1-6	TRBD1	TGCGCCAGCAGCCAAGCTCCGCCGACAGGGGGGAGCTCCTATAATTCACCCCTCCACTTT	CASSQAPPTGGSSYNSPLHF
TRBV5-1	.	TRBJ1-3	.	TGCGCCAGCAGCCTCACAGGGATGGGAAACACCATATATTTT	CASSLTGMGNTIYF
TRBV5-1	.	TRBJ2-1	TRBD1	TGCGCCAGCAGCTGGGGACAGGGGGTGAATGAGCAGTTCTTC	CASSWGQGVNEQFF
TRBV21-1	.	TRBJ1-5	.	TGTGCCAGCAGCAAACTTCAGCCCCAGCATTTT	CASSKLQPQHF
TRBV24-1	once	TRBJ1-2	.	TGTGCCACAAACCCGATCTTGTCCCCCGGCTATGGCTACACCTTC	CATNPILSPGYGYTF
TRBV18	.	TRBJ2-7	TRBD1	TGTGCCAGCTCACCACGTCGTTCTCAGGGGGCCTCCTACGAGCAGTACTTC	CASSPRRSQGASYEQYF
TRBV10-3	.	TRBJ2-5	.	TGTGCCAGCCAGGGAGGTCAGGGCATTCAAGAGACCCAGTACTTC	CASQGGQGIQETQYF
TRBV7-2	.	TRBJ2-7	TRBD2	TGTGCCAGCAGCTTAACCCGGGGGGGCTCGTCCTACGAGCAGTACTTC	CASSLTRGGSSYEQYF
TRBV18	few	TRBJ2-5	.	TGTGCCAGCTCACCGAGTGAACAGGGCGGCGAGACCCAGTACTTC	CASSPSEQGGETQYF
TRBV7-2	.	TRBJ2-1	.	TGTGCCAGCAGTTTCGATCGGAGCTCCTACAATGAGCAGTTCTTC	CASSFDRSSYNEQFF
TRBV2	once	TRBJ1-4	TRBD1	TGTGCCAGCAGTGTAGGGACAGAAAATGAAAAACTGTTTTTT	CASSVGTENEKLFF
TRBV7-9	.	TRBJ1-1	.	TGTGCCAGCAGCCCCTCAGGTGCAGAAGCTTTCTTT	CASSPSGAEAFF
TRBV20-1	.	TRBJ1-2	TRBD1	TGCAGTGCTGCCGGGACAGACGGCTACACCTTC	CSAAGTDGYTF
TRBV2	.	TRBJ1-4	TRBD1	TGTGCCAGCAGTGATCAGGGGGCAACTAATGAAAAACTGTTTTTT	CASSDQGATNEKLFF
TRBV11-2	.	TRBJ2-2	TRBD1	TGTGCCAGCAGCTCACAGGGGGCATGGGCCGGGGAGCTGTTTTTT	CASSSQGAWAGELFF
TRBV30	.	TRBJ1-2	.	TGTGCCTGGAGCGGGGGGGACTATGGCTACACCTTC	CAWSGGDYGYTF
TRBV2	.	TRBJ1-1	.	TGTGCCAGCAGTGCAGTGTCGTTGTACACTGAAGCTTTCTTT	CASSAVSLYTEAFF
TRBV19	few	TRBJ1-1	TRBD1	TGTGCCAGTAGTCATCTGCCGGATCGACAGGGAGGTTGGAACACTGAAGCTTTCTTT	CASSHLPDRQGGWNTEAFF
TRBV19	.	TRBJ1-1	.	TGTGCCAGTAATAGCCAGACGAACACTGAAGCTTTCTTT	CASNSQTNTEAFF
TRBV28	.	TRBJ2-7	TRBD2	TGTGCCAGCAGTGAACTAGCGGGCGTCTCCTACGAGCAGTACTTC	CASSELAGVSYEQYF
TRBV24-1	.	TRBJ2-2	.	TGTGCCGCCGGGGACACCCTAGGGACCGGGGAGCTGTTTTTT	CAAGDTLGTGELFF
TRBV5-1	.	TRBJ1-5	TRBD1	TGCGCCAGCAGCGAGGGACCGGGACAGGGGAAGGGCAATCAGCCCCAGCATTTT	CASSEGPGQGKGNQPQHF
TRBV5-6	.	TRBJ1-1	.	TGTGCCAGCAGCCTCGGAGTTATGAACACTGAAGCTTTCTTT	CASSLGVMNTEAFF
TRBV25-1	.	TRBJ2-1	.	TGTGCCAGCAGTTCGGTCGGACTCAAAAATGAGCAGTTCTTC	CASSSVGLKNEQFF
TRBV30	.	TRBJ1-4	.	TGTGCCTGGACCGGGACATACTCCGGTGAAAAACTGTTTTTT	CAWTGTYSGEKLFF
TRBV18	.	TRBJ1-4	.	TGTGCCAGCTCACTGACAGCCAGTAATGAAAAACTGTTTTTT	CASSLTASNEKLFF
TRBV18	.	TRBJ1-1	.	TGTGCCAGCTCAGGGCAAAGGAACACTGAAGCTTTCTTT	CASSGQRNTEAFF
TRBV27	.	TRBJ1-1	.	TGTGCCAGCAGTTTATGGGAGGGGGAGAACACTGAAGCTTTCTTT	CASSLWEGENTEAFF
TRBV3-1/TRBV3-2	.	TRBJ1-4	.	TGTGCCAGCAGGCGCGGGAAGAGTGAAAAACTGTTTTTT	CASRRGKSEKLFF
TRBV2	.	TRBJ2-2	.	TGTGCCAGCAGTCCAAGGCGGGGTGGCACCGGGGAGCTGTTTTTT	CASSPRRGGTGELFF